These 15 T cell receptor beta chains came from one sample sequenced in a study of shared clonotypes between healthy human individuals (dated by TCRdb to the early 2020s). Libraries came from the immunoSEQ multiplex PCR assay. TCRdb holds this immuneACCESS table with in-frame rearrangements only. Some clones are missing; in checked studies, unresolved V genes explain under half, and the rest has no known cause. In all, the sample holds about 500,000 clones, and approximately 80% of those were seen once. The top ten hold 12% of the sample. The sample taken for sequencing was PBMCs. These TCRs come from a woman aged 35 to 49 in good health. Some clones in this sample may be carry-over from other donors' samples.

This chain joins TRBV5-6 and TRBJ1-2, with 7 bases identical to TRBD1. V trimming: 1 base; J trimming: 1 base; junction bases outside the gene matches: 10. The germline V gene encodes CDR1 SGHDT and CDR2 YYEEEE. The CDR3 length is 17 residues. The CDR3 sequence: CASSLSRQGPYNYGYTF. For the CDR3, the DNA is TGTGCCAGCAGCTTGTCGAGACAGGGCCCCTATAACTATGGCTACACCTTC.

This clone was counted at least ten times. The same CDR3 is also encoded by other DNA sequences in this sample. V usage is TRBV6-1 and J usage is TRBJ2-7, with D possibly being TRBD1 (5 bases). Per the germline V gene, CDR1 is MNHNS and CDR2 is SASEGT. Trimming stripped 3 bases from V and 0 bases from J, with 9 bases between. CDR3 length: 14 amino acids. Here the CDR3 DNA reads TGTGCCAGCAGTGATACAGGATTCTCCTACGAGCAGTACTTC. Its protein product is CASSDTGFSYEQYF.

This clone has just a few counts. This chain joins TRBV6-5 and TRBJ1-4, with TRBD1 matching 7 bases. The germline CDR1 and CDR2 sequences are MNHEY and SVGAGI. The CDR3 contains 14 residues. The V and J ends lost 5 bases and 8 bases, in that order; junction bases with no gene match: 8. In nucleotides, the CDR3 is TGTGCCAGCAGTGCAAACAGGGGTGGAGAAAAACTGTTTTTT. Protein: CASSANRGGEKLFF.

This clone came up once. The chain carries TRBV6-5 and TRBJ1-1, with D perhaps matching TRBD1 (5 bases). The CDR3 is 13 amino acids. Trimming removed 5 bases at V and 6 bases at J, with 13 bases between. Germline CDR1 and CDR2: MNHEY and SVGAGI. The CDR3: CASSTKGRSEAFF. CDR3 sequence (DNA): TGTGCCAGCAGTACGAAGGGGAGGTCTGAAGCTTTCTTT.

In the case of this clone: A far larger clone is one nucleotide away, so this likely arose from a read error. The chain is built from TRBV30 and TRBJ2-2; D perhaps matches TRBD2 (5 bases). This CDR3 is 12 amino acids long. CDR1 GTSNPN and CDR2 SVGIG come from the germline V gene (reference sequence). In DNA form, the CDR3 reads TGTGCCTGGAGTCGAGACACCGGGGAGCTGGTTTTT. Encoded protein: CAWSRDTGELVF.

The chain has TRBV6-5 and TRBJ1-1; D is undetermined. V gave up 6 bases and J gave up 11 bases, with 13 bases separating them. The germline gives CDR1 MNHEY, CDR2 SVGAGI. The length of the CDR3 is 11 residues. CDR3 nucleotide sequence: TGTGCCAGCAGCAACACGGTTGGCGCTTTCTTT. Translating gives CASSNTVGAFF.

The CDR3 loop is CASSLTHSGTDTQYF. CDR3 DNA sequence: TGTGCCAGCAGTTTAACCCATAGCGGGACAGATACGCAGTATTTT. The gene calls are TRBV6-5 and TRBJ2-3; 7 nucleotides match TRBD2. V lost 4 bases, J lost 3 bases, and 7 bases stayed unmatched. CDR1 is MNHEY and CDR2 is SVGAGI in the germline V gene. The CDR3 loop spans 15 amino acids.

The V call is TRBV2, the J call TRBJ1-1; perhaps TRBD1 as D (5 bases). With 5 bases removed from V and 11 bases from J, the gap between germline ends came to 18 bases. Germline assignment: CDR1 SNHLY and CDR2 FYNNEI. This CDR3 is built from 13 residues. CDR3 coding DNA: TGTGCCAGCAGTACGTCAGGGCAGCCTAGGGCTTTCTTT. As protein: CASSTSGQPRAFF.

The rearrangement links TRBV2 to TRBJ2-2; the match to TRBD1 covers 10 bases. Germline CDR1 and CDR2: SNHLY and FYNNEI. The CDR3 consists of 14 residues. V trimming: 8 bases; J trimming: 7 bases; junction bases outside the gene matches: 7. CDR3 coding DNA: TGTGCCAGCTGGAGGGACAGGGGTAACGGGGAGCTGTTTTTT. Translating it yields CASWRDRGNGELFF.

This clone occurred once. This chain connects TRBV29-1 to TRBJ1-1, with no clear D. CDR1 is SQVTM and CDR2 is ANQGSEA in the germline V gene. CDR3 length: 10 amino acids. V dropped 7 bases and J dropped 7 bases, with 10 bases sitting between them. The DNA for the CDR3 is TGCAGCGCTCTCCCAGGTGAAGCTTTCTTT. Translating gives CSALPGEAFF.

This rearrangement joins TRBV6-5 to TRBJ1-2, with TRBD1 matching over 9 bases. After removal of 0 bases from V and 4 bases from J, the junction contained 6 bases not matched to a gene. Germline V gene lookup returns CDR1 MNHEY and CDR2 SVGAGI. There are 16 residues in the CDR3. CDR3 protein: CASSYSGTGTSYGYTF. The DNA of the CDR3 is TGTGCCAGCAGTTACTCCGGGACAGGGACTTCCTATGGCTACACCTTC.

The chain couples TRBV5-1 to TRBJ2-5; TRBD1 matches at 7 bases. V lost 4 bases and J lost 5; bases outside the gene matches: 14. The CDR3 has 16 amino acids. The V gene's germline CDR1 is SGHRS and CDR2 YFSETQ. Here the CDR3 reads CASSILSAGGRETQYF. The CDR3 nucleotides are TGCGCCAGCAGCATACTATCAGCAGGGGGTAGGGAGACCCAGTACTTC.

V usage is TRBV10-3 and J usage is TRBJ2-3; 13 nucleotides align to TRBD2. From germline, CDR1 is ENHRY and CDR2 SYGVKD. The V and J ends lost 6 bases and 2 bases, in that order; junction bases with no gene match: 5. The CDR3 has 16 residues. The CDR3 bases are TGTGCCATCAGCGGACTAGCGGGAGTGGTCACAGATACGCAGTATTTT. This codes for CAISGLAGVVTDTQYF.

CDR3 DNA: TGTGCCAGCCCTCCCCCGGTGGGGGCGTTCAACGAGCAGTACTTC. Protein: CASPPPVGAFNEQYF. The rearrangement links TRBV28 to TRBJ2-7; a possible D gene is TRBD1 (6 bases). The germline V gene has CDR1 MDHEN and CDR2 SYDVKM. This CDR3 is built from 15 residues. Trimming left V 8 bases short and J 5 bases short, with 22 bases between.

This chain uses TRBV28 with TRBJ2-5; tentatively, D is TRBD1 or TRBD2 (7 bases each). CDR3 size: 15 residues. The germline gives CDR1 MDHEN, CDR2 SYDVKM. Trimming cost V 6 bases and J 5 bases, with 19 bases left between them. DNA for the CDR3: TGTGCCAGCAGCACTCAGGGGGGGGTCCGGGAGACCCAGTACTTC. Encoded protein: CASSTQGGVRETQYF.